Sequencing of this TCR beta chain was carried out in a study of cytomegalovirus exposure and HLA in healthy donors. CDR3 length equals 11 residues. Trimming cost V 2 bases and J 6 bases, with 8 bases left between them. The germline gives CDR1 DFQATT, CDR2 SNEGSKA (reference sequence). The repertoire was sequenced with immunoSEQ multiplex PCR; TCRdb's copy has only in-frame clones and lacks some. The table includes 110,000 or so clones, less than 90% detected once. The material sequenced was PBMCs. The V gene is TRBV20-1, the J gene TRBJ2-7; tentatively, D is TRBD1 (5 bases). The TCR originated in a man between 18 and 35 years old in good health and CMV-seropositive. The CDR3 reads CSARKGLEQYF. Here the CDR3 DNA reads TGCAGTGCTAGAAAGGGGCTCGAGCAGTACTTC.